In its sample, the clone carrying this T cell receptor beta chain was seen once. Other DNA sequences in this specimen translate into the identical CDR3. The CDR3 spans 13 residues. V was trimmed by 1 base and J by 5 bases, leaving 5 bases between them. From germline, CDR1 is LGHDT and CDR2 YNNKEL (reference sequence). Per the original data handling: Reference gene primer amplification gave estimated nucleated cell counts. The data were produced by immunoSEQ multiplex PCR, yet TCRdb's version contains in-frame clones alone and is incomplete. The V and J calls and clone size are taken from that table; D and trimming were inferred from the DNA. The sample has about 230,000 clones; about 86% are singletons. The source of the sample is a study of blood T cell repertoires in COVID-19.

Sequences were obtained from peripheral blood. This receptor was taken from a man at least 80 years old with acute or convalescent COVID-19. The chain joins TRBV3-1 (or the pseudogene TRBV3-2) to TRBJ2-2; D unclear. CDR3 in amino acids: CASSQVSTGELFF. The CDR3 coding sequence is TGTGCCAGCAGCCAAGTTTCGACCGGGGAGCTGTTTTTT.